One sample yielded the 2 T cell receptor beta chains listed below, sequenced in a study of Graves' ophthalmopathy and Graves' hyperthyroidism. The sequenced template was RNA, covering the TCR beta CDR3 region. HTBI primers served in a first-round RT-PCR, which a second-round multiplex PCR followed. TCRdb re-called the multiplex PCR reads with MiXCR, one entry per CDR3 protein. The sample gives over 500,000 distinct CDR3 sequences, approximately 21% of which show up once; approximately 7.7% is in the top ten. Material: peripheral blood. All receptors come from a woman between 18 and 29 years old with stable Graves' hyperthyroidism. Some clones in this sample may be carry-over from other donors' samples.

This clonotype was recorded many times. The V and J genes are TRBV15 and TRBJ1-1, with TRBD1 as a possible D gene (5 bases). The germline V gene has CDR1 LNHNV and CDR2 YYDKDF (reference sequence). Between the trimmed V and J ends, which lost 0 bases and 2 bases, there was a span of 10 bases. The CDR3 is 15 residues long. The CDR3 sequence is CATSRDGDSNTEAFF. The CDR3, as DNA: TGTGCCACCAGCAGAGATGGGGACTCTAACACTGAAGCTTTCTTT.

This clonotype was observed a handful of times. V usage is TRBV6-2 or TRBV6-3 and J usage is TRBJ1-2; a weak D match, TRBD1 (5 bases). Germline V gene lookup returns CDR1 MNHEY and CDR2 SVGEGT. The CDR3 runs 12 residues. The germline V and J ends were trimmed by 2 bases and 8 bases, with 9 bases remaining between them. The CDR3 is CASSYRRGGYTF. The DNA for the CDR3 is TGTGCCAGCAGTTACCGACGGGGCGGCTACACCTTC.